A selection of T cell receptor beta chains follows, all from one sample in a study of blood T cells in healthy people across ages. TCRdb fed the 5' RACE reads into MiXCR, producing one record per CDR3 protein. The repertoire holds some 900,000 distinct CDR3 sequences, with 45% to 50% as singletons. The sequencing sample was made of blood. Every receptor here comes from a man aged 25 to 45 in good health. The CDR3 runs from the conserved cysteine through the conserved F or W. Fields, in order: J gene, V gene, clone size, D gene, CDR3 protein, CDR3 DNA. The D gene is left open where the match is weak. Only part of the rows carry a size: once, few, many, or a class if the clone is expanded.

J: TRBJ1-2; V: TRBV6-6; size: NA; D: NA; CDR3: CASSPGAGYTF; DNA: TGTGCCAGCAGTCCAGGGGCTGGCTACACCTTC
J: TRBJ1-2; V: TRBV10-3; size: NA; D: NA; CDR3: CAIIESGGYGYTF; DNA: TGTGCCATCATTGAGTCTGGGGGTTATGGCTACACCTTC
J: TRBJ2-1; V: TRBV6-5; size: NA; D: NA; CDR3: CASSSLRQYNEQFF; DNA: TGTGCCAGCAGTTCTCTCCGACAGTACAATGAGCAGTTCTTC
J: TRBJ2-7; V: TRBV20-1; size: NA; D: NA; CDR3: CSARDLSRGPSYEQYF; DNA: TGCAGTGCTAGAGATTTGTCGCGGGGGCCCTCCTACGAGCAGTACTTC
J: TRBJ2-2; V: TRBV12-3/TRBV12-4; size: NA; D: TRBD2; CDR3: CASSPGTSVGELFF; DNA: TGTGCCAGCAGCCCTGGGACTAGTGTCGGGGAGCTGTTTTTT
J: TRBJ1-2; V: TRBV6-5; size: few; D: TRBD1; CDR3: CASSYSGTGTGYTF; DNA: TGTGCCAGCAGTTACTCGGGGACAGGGACTGGCTACACCTTC
J: TRBJ1-2; V: TRBV20-1; size: NA; D: NA; CDR3: CSARDSRDLGGYTF; DNA: TGCAGTGCTAGAGATTCGCGGGATCTCGGTGGCTACACCTTC
J: TRBJ2-5; V: TRBV4-1; size: many; D: NA; CDR3: CASSQFGARDIQETQYF; DNA: TGCGCCAGCAGCCAATTTGGCGCCCGGGACATTCAAGAGACCCAGTACTTC
J: TRBJ2-7; V: TRBV25-1; size: few; D: NA; CDR3: CASSEGGPYEQYF; DNA: TGTGCCAGCAGTGAGGGGGGCCCCTACGAGCAGTACTTC
J: TRBJ2-7; V: TRBV4-1; size: NA; D: TRBD1; CDR3: CASSQPRQGLYEQYF; DNA: TGCGCCAGCAGCCAACCGAGACAGGGTCTCTACGAGCAGTACTTC
J: TRBJ2-7; V: TRBV4-1; size: few; D: TRBD2; CDR3: CASSLSGTSLYEQYF; DNA: TGCGCCAGCAGCCTATCCGGGACTAGTCTCTACGAGCAGTACTTC
J: TRBJ2-7; V: TRBV27; size: NA; D: NA; CDR3: CASRRKASNYEQYF; DNA: TGTGCCAGCAGGCGGAAGGCTTCAAACTACGAGCAGTACTTC
J: TRBJ2-7; V: TRBV10-3; size: few; D: TRBD2; CDR3: CAIQTSGGRSPYEQYF; DNA: TGTGCCATCCAGACTAGCGGGGGCAGATCCCCCTACGAGCAGTACTTC
J: TRBJ2-5; V: TRBV4-1; size: few; D: NA; CDR3: CASRGIERGDETQYF; DNA: TGCGCCAGCAGGGGAATAGAGAGGGGGGACGAGACCCAGTACTTC
J: TRBJ2-3; V: TRBV5-6; size: NA; D: TRBD1; CDR3: CASSFGTGKYF; DNA: TGTGCCAGCAGCTTTGGGACAGGGAAGTATTTT
J: TRBJ2-7; V: TRBV4-1; size: many; D: NA; CDR3: CASSQEAAGTTPYEQYF; DNA: TGCGCCAGCAGCCAAGAAGCGGCGGGCACAACCCCCTACGAGCAGTACTTC
J: TRBJ1-5; V: TRBV4-1; size: NA; D: TRBD1; CDR3: CASSQGTGRYQPQHF; DNA: TGCGCCAGCAGCCAAGGGACAGGGCGTTATCAGCCCCAGCATTTT
J: TRBJ1-5; V: TRBV9; size: NA; D: NA; CDR3: CASSAWGIVNQPQHF; DNA: TGTGCCAGCAGCGCCTGGGGAATAGTCAATCAGCCCCAGCATTTT
J: TRBJ2-5; V: TRBV27; size: NA; D: TRBD1; CDR3: CASSFSTGGETQYF; DNA: TGTGCCAGCAGTTTTTCGACAGGGGGAGAGACCCAGTACTTC
J: TRBJ1-2; V: TRBV12-3/TRBV12-4; size: NA; D: NA; CDR3: CASSLRPFGYTF; DNA: TGTGCCAGCAGTTTGAGGCCCTTTGGCTACACCTTC
J: TRBJ2-4; V: TRBV20-1; size: few; D: NA; CDR3: CSARDTPLAKNIQYF; DNA: TGCAGTGCTAGAGATACTCCGTTAGCCAAAAACATTCAGTACTTC
J: TRBJ2-5; V: TRBV12-3/TRBV12-4; size: NA; D: NA; CDR3: CASSLSYRVVETQYF; DNA: TGTGCCAGCAGTTTAAGTTACAGGGTAGTAGAGACCCAGTACTTC
J: TRBJ1-4; V: TRBV28; size: NA; D: NA; CDR3: CASSSPPATATNEKLFF; DNA: TGTGCCAGCAGTTCACCCCCCGCTACAGCAACTAATGAAAAACTGTTTTTT
J: TRBJ2-3; V: TRBV6-1; size: few; D: NA; CDR3: CASSEVLDTDTQYF; DNA: TGTGCCAGCAGTGAAGTACTAGACACAGATACGCAGTATTTT
J: TRBJ1-1; V: TRBV7-2; size: few; D: NA; CDR3: CASSVELGTEAFF; DNA: TGTGCCAGCAGCGTAGAGTTGGGCACTGAAGCTTTCTTT
J: TRBJ2-2; V: TRBV5-1; size: NA; D: TRBD1; CDR3: CASSRQGAQDTGELFF; DNA: TGCGCCAGCAGCAGACAGGGGGCCCAGGACACCGGGGAGCTGTTTTTT
J: TRBJ1-2; V: TRBV18; size: few; D: NA; CDR3: CASSSTTYGYTF; DNA: TGTGCCAGCTCATCAACAACCTATGGCTACACCTTC
J: TRBJ1-2; V: TRBV6-5; size: few; D: NA; CDR3: CASSYTQVDGYTF; DNA: TGTGCCAGCAGTTATACACAGGTCGATGGCTACACCTTC
J: TRBJ2-3; V: TRBV7-2; size: few; D: NA; CDR3: CANSLTPQLGDTQYF; DNA: TGTGCCAACAGCTTGACTCCTCAATTGGGAGATACGCAGTATTTT
J: TRBJ1-1; V: TRBV9; size: NA; D: NA; CDR3: CASSVGPELNTEAFF; DNA: TGTGCCAGCAGCGTAGGCCCCGAACTGAACACTGAAGCTTTCTTT
J: TRBJ1-2; V: TRBV7-3; size: NA; D: NA; CDR3: CASSLLAGSYGYTF; DNA: TGCGCCAGCAGCTTACTAGCTGGCAGCTATGGCTACACCTTC
J: TRBJ1-1; V: TRBV30; size: NA; D: NA; CDR3: CAWKTGLNTEAFF; DNA: TGTGCCTGGAAGACAGGATTGAACACTGAAGCTTTCTTT
J: TRBJ2-7; V: TRBV5-6; size: NA; D: NA; CDR3: CASTNRWSSYEQYF; DNA: TGTGCCAGCACTAATAGGTGGAGCTCCTACGAGCAGTACTTC
J: TRBJ1-5; V: TRBV20-1; size: once; D: NA; CDR3: CSARRQYEDQPQHF; DNA: TGCAGTGCTAGAAGACAATACGAGGATCAGCCCCAGCATTTT
J: TRBJ2-5; V: TRBV7-2; size: few; D: NA; CDR3: CASSLAPRAQETQYF; DNA: TGTGCCAGCAGCTTAGCCCCTAGAGCCCAAGAGACCCAGTACTTC
J: TRBJ2-1; V: TRBV7-9; size: NA; D: NA; CDR3: CASSLDPARGITEQFF; DNA: TGTGCCAGCAGCTTAGATCCGGCCCGAGGAATCACTGAGCAGTTCTTC
J: TRBJ2-7; V: TRBV5-1; size: few; D: NA; CDR3: CASSSGLATSVYEQYF; DNA: TGCGCCAGCAGCTCGGGGCTAGCTACTTCCGTCTACGAGCAGTACTTC
J: TRBJ2-5; V: TRBV5-1; size: NA; D: TRBD2; CDR3: CASSPIGGAIQETQYF; DNA: TGCGCCAGCAGCCCTATCGGGGGGGCCATCCAAGAGACCCAGTACTTC
J: TRBJ2-2; V: TRBV5-1; size: NA; D: NA; CDR3: CASSPRSNTGELFF; DNA: TGCGCCAGCAGCCCCCGTTCGAACACCGGGGAGCTGTTTTTT
J: TRBJ2-3; V: TRBV20-1; size: few; D: NA; CDR3: CSARAGTSTDTQYF; DNA: TGCAGTGCTAGAGCCGGGACTAGCACAGATACGCAGTATTTT
J: TRBJ1-4; V: TRBV4-3; size: NA; D: TRBD1; CDR3: CASSQDLVRGRGREKLFF; DNA: TGCGCCAGCAGCCAAGATCTCGTCAGGGGGCGAGGTCGGGAAAAACTGTTTTTT
J: TRBJ1-2; V: TRBV6-5; size: NA; D: TRBD1; CDR3: CASTIAGTGENGYTF; DNA: TGTGCCAGCACCATCGCCGGGACAGGGGAGAATGGCTACACCTTC
J: TRBJ1-1; V: TRBV5-1; size: few; D: NA; CDR3: CASSWEKGERAFF; DNA: TGCGCCAGCAGCTGGGAAAAGGGGGAGCGAGCTTTCTTT
J: TRBJ2-5; V: TRBV6-5; size: NA; D: TRBD1; CDR3: CASSYSAPGTGEGNEQYF; DNA: TGTGCCAGCAGTTACTCAGCCCCCGGGACAGGGGAGGGAAATGAGCAGTACTTC
J: TRBJ2-5; V: TRBV5-6; size: once; D: NA; CDR3: CASSFAPEETQYF; DNA: TGTGCCAGCAGCTTCGCTCCCGAGGAGACCCAGTACTTC
J: TRBJ2-5; V: TRBV7-2; size: NA; D: NA; CDR3: CASSFPLGAVETQYF; DNA: TGTGCCAGCAGCTTTCCCCTCGGCGCGGTGGAGACCCAGTACTTC